This T cell receptor (beta chain) was sequenced during a study of OX40 agonist ivuxolimab in advanced cancers. Whole-study context: Age averaged around 59 years (range roughly 20 to 90), and 70% to 85% were male. People who had prior anti-PD-1, anti-PD-L1 or anti-CTLA-4 therapy could take part, and approximately 43% had some. A partial response was reached by three patients: one with hepatocellular carcinoma and two with cutaneous melanoma.

As to this clone: Its matching antigen is unknown.

Study results and caveats: Low levels of normalized T-cell clonal expansion also appeared in some nonresponders.

The assay was immunoSEQ multiplex PCR, and TCRdb's table has in-frame clones only and misses some. The sample has over 45,000 clones, about 85% seen once; the top ten hold 0.95% to 1.5%. The V gene's germline CDR1 is SGHRS and CDR2 YFSETQ. The CDR3 consists of 13 residues. Trimming took 2 bases from V and 2 from J, leaving 7 bases between them. The origin of this receptor is an adult with an advanced solid tumor such as melanoma, head and neck, liver or kidney cancer. Specimen: CD4+ or CD8+ T cells sorted from blood, collected in a trial of the OX40 agonist ivuxolimab. The chain uses TRBV5-1 and TRBJ1-2, with D uncertain. This CDR3 reads CASSFAANYGYTF. CDR3 nucleotide sequence: TGCGCCAGCAGCTTCGCAGCCAACTATGGCTACACCTTC.